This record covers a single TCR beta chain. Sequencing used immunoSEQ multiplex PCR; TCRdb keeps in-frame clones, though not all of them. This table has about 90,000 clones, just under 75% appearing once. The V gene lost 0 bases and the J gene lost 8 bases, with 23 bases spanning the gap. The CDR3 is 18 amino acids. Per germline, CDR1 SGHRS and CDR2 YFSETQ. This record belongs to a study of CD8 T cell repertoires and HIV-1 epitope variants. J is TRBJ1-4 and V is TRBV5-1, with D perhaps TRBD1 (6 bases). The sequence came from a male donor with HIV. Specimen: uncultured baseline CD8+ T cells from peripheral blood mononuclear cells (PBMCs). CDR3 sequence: CASSLASTGSIRGEKLFF. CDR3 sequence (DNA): TGCGCCAGCAGCTTGGCCAGTACAGGGAGCATAAGGGGGGAAAAACTGTTTTTT. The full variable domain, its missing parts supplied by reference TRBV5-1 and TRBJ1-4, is KAGVTQTPRYLIKTRGQQVTLSCSPISGHRSVSWYQQTPGQGLQFLFEYFSETQRNKGNFPGRFSGRQFSNSRSEMNVSTLELGDSALYLCASSLASTGSIRGEKLFFGSGTQLSVL.